The 25 T cell receptor beta chains reported below all come from one sample, sequenced in a study of blood T cell repertoires in COVID-19. The protocol was immunoSEQ multiplex PCR, while the TCRdb copy is restricted to in-frame clones and leaves out a portion. The top ten clones hold roughly 27% of a sample with tens of thousands of clones, roughly four fifths of them seen once. The sequenced sample consisted of peripheral blood. These TCRs come from a man aged 70 or older with acute or convalescent COVID-19.

This clone turned up a few times. V and J are TRBV11-3 and TRBJ2-5; 8 bases match TRBD1. CDR1 SGHNT and CDR2 YENEEA come from the germline V gene. After removal of 2 bases from V and 1 base from J, the junction contained 9 bases not matched to a gene. The CDR3 runs 17 residues. The CDR3 DNA sequence: TGTGCCAGCAGCTTATATGGCCCTGGACAGGGCCAAGAGACCCAGTACTTC. Translated: CASSLYGPGQGQETQYF.

V and J are TRBV7-6 and TRBJ2-1; the D gene is possibly TRBD1 (6 bases). The CDR3 is 14 residues long. Germline V CDR1 and CDR2: SGHVS, FNYEAQ. Trimming removed 5 bases at V and 7 bases at J, with 15 bases between. CDR3 protein: CASSTRGGRNEQFF. As DNA, the CDR3 is TGTGCCAGCAGCACCCGAGGGGGTAGGAATGAGCAGTTCTTC.

In DNA form, the CDR3 reads TGTGCCAGCAGTTTAAGGGGGGGCGGAGGCGCTTTCTTT. It is translated as CASSLRGGGGAFF. The V gene is TRBV28, the J gene TRBJ1-1; tentatively, D is TRBD1 (6 bases). The CDR3 consists of 13 residues. V shed 2 bases and J shed 11 bases, with 15 bases lying between them. Germline V CDR1 and CDR2: MDHEN, SYDVKM.

The V gene is TRBV3-1 (or the pseudogene TRBV3-2), the J gene TRBJ2-1; no reliable D call. Germline V gives CDR1 LGHDT, CDR2 YNNKEL (reference sequence). This CDR3 contains 12 residues. V was trimmed by 0 bases and J by 7 bases, leaving 4 bases between them. The CDR3 nucleotides read TGTGCCAGCAGCCAAGACGGGAATGAGCAGTTCTTC. Residues: CASSQDGNEQFF.

The chain joins TRBV6-5 to TRBJ2-7, with 8 bases identical to TRBD1. The ends lost 5 bases at V and 3 bases at J; junction bases unmatched: 9. The CDR3 is made up of 15 amino acids. The germline V gene encodes CDR1 MNHEY and CDR2 SVGAGI. The CDR3 nucleotides read TGTGCCAGCAGTCCCAGGGCCAGGGGGCTCTACGAGCAGTACTTC. This codes for CASSPRARGLYEQYF.

The chain joins TRBV2 to TRBJ2-7; weak D call: TRBD2 (7 bases). The CDR3 spans 16 residues. V shed 7 bases and J shed 1 base, with 20 bases lying between them. The germline CDR1 and CDR2 sequences are SNHLY and FYNNEI. CDR3 DNA: TGTGCCAGCACCGAACGATCGGGGGGCTCTTCCTACGAGCAGTACTTC. This codes for CASTERSGGSSYEQYF.

The chain uses TRBV5-1 and TRBJ2-5; TRBD1 matches at 9 bases. The V segment lost 4 bases and the J segment 0 bases; nucleotides outside the gene matches: 7. This CDR3 contains 16 residues. CDR1 and CDR2 (germline): SGHRS, YFSETQ. The CDR3 loop is CASSITGTGYQETQYF. The CDR3 nucleotides are TGCGCCAGCAGCATTACCGGGACAGGGTACCAAGAGACCCAGTACTTC.

The chain recombines TRBV20-1 with TRBJ1-5; 8 nucleotides align to TRBD1. The CDR3 is made up of 13 amino acids. From germline, CDR1 is DFQATT and CDR2 SNEGSKA (reference sequence). Losses at the gene ends were 5 bases for V and 9 bases for J; bases not matched to a gene: 9. The CDR3: CSAGDRGYRPQHF. The DNA of the CDR3 is TGCAGTGCTGGTGACAGGGGCTACCGGCCCCAGCATTTT.

The CDR3 DNA follows: TGTGCCAGCAGTTCAGGGGTCTCTGGAAACACCATATATTTT. Residues: CASSSGVSGNTIYF. V and J are TRBV6-1 and TRBJ1-3; D might be TRBD1 (6 bases). CDR1 is MNHNS, CDR2 SASEGT, per germline. V was clipped by 5 bases and J by 0 bases, with 8 bases between them. The length of the CDR3 is 14 residues.

The chain carries TRBV7-9 and TRBJ1-5; 10 bases map to TRBD1. The CDR3 is 14 residues long. With V trimmed by 4 bases and J by 5 bases, 2 bases remained unmatched. Germline values: CDR1 SEHNR, CDR2 FQNEAQ (reference sequence). CDR3 in DNA: TGTGCCAGCAGCTCGACAGGGGGCGATCAGCCCCAGCATTTT. Residues: CASSSTGGDQPQHF.

This chain links TRBV2 with TRBJ1-1, with D perhaps TRBD1 (5 bases). The germline V and J ends were trimmed by 5 bases and 1 base, with 8 bases remaining between them. Germline loops: CDR1 SNHLY, CDR2 FYNNEI. The CDR3 runs to 13 residues. CDR3 bases: TGTGCCAGCAGTATCCAGGGGAACACTGAAGCTTTCTTT. The encoded protein is CASSIQGNTEAFF.

This clone was seen more than once but under ten times. The chain combines TRBV5-6 with TRBJ1-5; D is ambiguous. The CDR3 spans 14 residues. The V and J ends lost 0 bases and 0 bases respectively, with 4 bases between them. In germline, CDR1 is SGHDT, CDR2 YYEEEE. CDR3 amino acids: CASSLDSSNQPQHF. The CDR3 DNA is TGTGCCAGCAGCTTGGACAGTAGCAATCAGCCCCAGCATTTT. The full variable domain, with the rest looked up from reference TRBV5-6 and TRBJ1-5, is DAGVTQSPTHLIKTRGQQVTLRCSPKSGHDTVSWYQQALGQGPQFIFQYYEEEERQRGNFPDRFSGHQFPNYSSELNVNALLLGDSALYLCASSLDSSNQPQHFGDGTRLSIL.

This clone turned up a few times. The chain uses TRBV28 and TRBJ2-2; TRBD2 is a possible D gene (5 bases). Germline CDR1 reads MDHEN; CDR2 reads SYDVKM. The CDR3 length is 18 residues. Trimming removed 5 bases at V and 5 bases at J, with 24 bases between. CDR3 sequence (DNA): TGTGCCAGCAGTATTACAATCGATCCGGAGGCTTCGACCGGGGAGCTGTTTTTT. Its protein product is CASSITIDPEASTGELFF.

This chain joins TRBV18 and TRBJ1-3, with no clear D. CDR3 length equals 16 residues. The ends were cut back, 2 bases at V and 5 bases at J, with 16 bases in the middle. Looked up from germline, CDR1 is KGHSH and CDR2 is LQKENI. CDR3 sequence: CASSPGGPARRNTIYF. CDR3 DNA sequence: TGTGCCAGCTCACCAGGAGGACCGGCCCGTCGAAACACCATATATTTT.

The gene calls are TRBV5-1 and TRBJ2-1; 7 bases are shared with TRBD1. The J segment lost 4 bases and the V segment lost 1 base, leaving 8 bases of the junction unmatched. The CDR3 is 16 amino acids. Germline V gene sequence: CDR1 SGHRS, CDR2 YFSETQ. As DNA, the CDR3 is TGCGCCAGCAGCTTGAGGTCGACAGGGACGTACAATGAGCAGTTCTTC. It translates to CASSLRSTGTYNEQFF.

V is TRBV12-3 or TRBV12-4 and J is TRBJ2-3; no reliable D call. The CDR3 has 13 amino acids. The ends were cut back, 7 bases at V and 0 bases at J, with 8 bases in the middle. The CDR3 region is CASTPVSTDTQYF. CDR3 DNA: TGTGCCAGCACACCGGTGAGCACAGATACGCAGTATTTT.

The V gene is TRBV19, the J gene TRBJ2-3; TRBD1 matches at 9 bases. This CDR3 region has 16 residues. Germline CDR1 and CDR2: LNHDA and SQIVND (reference sequence). Trimming removed 5 bases from V and 3 bases from J; junction bases left unmatched: 9. The CDR3 sequence: CASSANPGQGTDTQYF. Written as DNA, the CDR3 is TGTGCCAGTAGTGCTAATCCGGGACAGGGAACAGATACGCAGTATTTT.

V gene TRBV28 combines with J gene TRBJ1-3, with 10 bases fitting TRBD1. The CDR3 has 16 residues. J gave up 4 bases and V 4 bases, and 7 bases lay outside the gene matches. The germline gives CDR1 MDHEN, CDR2 SYDVKM. The CDR3, as DNA: TGTGCCAGCAGTTCCCCCGGGACAGGGGTCGGAAACACCATATATTTT. This translates into CASSSPGTGVGNTIYF.

This clone occurred once. This chain connects TRBV28 to TRBJ1-4; 7 bases are shared with TRBD1. The ends lost 5 bases at V and 7 bases at J; junction bases unmatched: 10. Germline loops: CDR1 MDHEN, CDR2 SYDVKM. This CDR3 spans 15 amino acids. The DNA for the CDR3 is TGTGCCAGCAGTCCCCCGACAGGGCAAGGTGAAAAACTGTTTTTT. It specifies CASSPPTGQGEKLFF.

The chain couples TRBV24-1 to TRBJ2-5; 14 bases line up with TRBD2. The CDR3 totals 16 residues. Looked up from germline, CDR1 is KGHDR and CDR2 is SFDVKD. The ends lost 5 bases at V and 5 bases at J; junction bases unmatched: 6. The DNA for the CDR3 is TGTGCCACCAGTGCCGGGACTAGCGGGAGTGAGGAGACCCAGTACTTC. Translating it yields CATSAGTSGSEETQYF.

The rearrangement joins TRBV18 to TRBJ2-1; a possible D gene is TRBD1 (6 bases). This CDR3 is built from 13 residues. Trimming stripped 3 bases from V and 5 bases from J, with 8 bases between. Germline CDR1 and CDR2: KGHSH and LQKENI. Here the CDR3 reads CASSPGQNNEQFF. DNA of the CDR3: TGTGCCAGCTCACCCGGACAGAACAATGAGCAGTTCTTC.

This sequence joins TRBV18 and TRBJ2-1; 9 bases align to TRBD2. The CDR3 runs 16 residues. Germline V CDR1 and CDR2: KGHSH, LQKENI. Trimming cost V 5 bases and J 3 bases; bases outside gene matches: 8. DNA for the CDR3: TGTGCCAGCTCATCTCGCCTAGCGGGGAGCTACAATGAGCAGTTCTTC. The encoded protein is CASSSRLAGSYNEQFF.

The V and J genes are TRBV7-2 and TRBJ2-2; 8 nucleotides line up with TRBD2. Trimming at V came to 1 base and at J to 7 bases, leaving 8 bases not matched to a gene. The length of the CDR3 is 16 residues. CDR1 and CDR2 from the germline V gene are SGHTA and FQGNSA. CDR3 region: CASSLGGSGKGGELFF. CDR3 nucleotide sequence: TGTGCCAGCAGCTTAGGTGGTAGCGGGAAGGGCGGGGAGCTGTTTTTT.

V and J are TRBV11-1 and TRBJ1-2; D uncertain. The CDR3 extends over 14 amino acids. With 2 bases removed from V and 6 bases from J, the gap between germline ends came to 13 bases. Per germline, CDR1 SGHAT and CDR2 FQDESV (reference sequence). As DNA, the CDR3 is TGTGCCAGCAGCTTAAGTGGCCCCCTGGATGGCTACACCTTC. The encoded protein is CASSLSGPLDGYTF.

The chain uses TRBV7-2 and TRBJ1-6; 11 bases are a match to TRBD1. Germline trimming cut 3 bases from V and 10 bases from J; bases unmatched to any gene: 5. The CDR3 totals 15 residues. Per the germline V gene, CDR1 is SGHTA and CDR2 is FQGNSA. CDR3 DNA sequence: TGTGCCAGCAGCTTCCTGGACAGGGGGCAATCACCCCTCCACTTT. Amino acids: CASSFLDRGQSPLHF.